These 6 T cell receptor beta chains were all obtained from the same sample, sequenced in a study of CD8 T cells in ankylosing spondylitis. TCRdb re-called the 5' RACE reads with MiXCR, one entry per CDR3 protein. Of more than 10,000 distinct CDR3 sequences in the sample, roughly 3% are singletons; the top ten hold roughly 10%. The sequencing sample was made of blood, either unsorted or a sorted T cell fraction (not recorded which). All receptors come from a male donor with ankylosing spondylitis or in good health (not recorded which).

This clonotype was seen at least ten times. The rearrangement links TRBV9 to TRBJ2-7; D not certain. The CDR3 has 13 amino acids. Germline assignment: CDR1 SGDLS and CDR2 YYNGEE. V gave up 0 bases and J gave up 7 bases, with 11 bases separating them. Here the CDR3 DNA reads TGTGCCAGCAGCGTAGACAATTACGGGGAGCAGTACTTC. Its protein is CASSVDNYGEQYF.

This clonotype was detected ten times or more. The V and J genes are TRBV9 and TRBJ2-3, with unresolved D. Germline CDR1 and CDR2: SGDLS and YYNGEE. The CDR3 runs to 13 residues. The V end was cut by 1 base, the J end by 6 bases, with 9 bases between. The CDR3 coding sequence is TGTGCCAGCAGCGTATCCGATGTGGATACGCAGTATTTT. This translates into CASSVSDVDTQYF.

This clonotype was counted ten times or more. The chain is built from TRBV9 and TRBJ2-5, with TRBD2 matching over 7 bases. CDR3 length equals 14 residues. The germline gives CDR1 SGDLS, CDR2 YYNGEE. The trim removed 7 bases at V and 2 bases at J, leaving 8 bases unmatched. For the CDR3, the DNA is TGTGCCAGCGGGGCGGGAGCGGGTCAAGAGACCCAGTACTTC. Protein: CASGAGAGQETQYF.

This clonotype was recorded many times. The chain employs TRBV9 and TRBJ1-4; 8 nucleotides agree with TRBD1. Looked up from germline, CDR1 is SGDLS and CDR2 is YYNGEE. J was trimmed by 8 bases and V by 4 bases; bases with no gene match: 10. This CDR3 contains 15 residues. The CDR3 nucleotides are TGTGCCAGCAGCTTATCCGGGACAGGCGGCGAAAAACTGTTTTTT. Translated: CASSLSGTGGEKLFF.

This clonotype was counted at least ten times. The chain is built from TRBV9 and TRBJ2-3; TRBD1 is a possible D gene (6 bases). V lost 0 bases and J 3 bases, leaving 11 bases between the germline ends. The CDR3 is made up of 15 amino acids. The germline V gene encodes CDR1 SGDLS and CDR2 YYNGEE. This CDR3 is CASSVEGHETDTQYF. CDR3 in DNA: TGTGCCAGCAGCGTAGAGGGACATGAGACAGATACGCAGTATTTT.

Worth noting for this clonotype: A junction end diverges from the germline sequence, so it may reflect a read error. In DNA form, the CDR3 reads TGTGCCAACAGCGTAGTAATGAACAACGGGGAGCTGTTTTTT. Protein product: CANSVVMNNGELFF. The V and J genes are TRBV9 and TRBJ2-2, with D uncertain. Germline CDR1 reads SGDLS; CDR2 reads YYNGEE. This CDR3 region has 14 residues.